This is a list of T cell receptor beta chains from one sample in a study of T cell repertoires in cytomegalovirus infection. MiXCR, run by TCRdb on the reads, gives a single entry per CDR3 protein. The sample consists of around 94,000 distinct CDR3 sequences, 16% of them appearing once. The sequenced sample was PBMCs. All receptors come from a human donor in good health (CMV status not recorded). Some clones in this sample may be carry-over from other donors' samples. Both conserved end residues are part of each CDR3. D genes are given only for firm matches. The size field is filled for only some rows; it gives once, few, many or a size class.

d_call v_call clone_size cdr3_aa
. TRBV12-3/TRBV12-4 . CASRLQGRETQYF
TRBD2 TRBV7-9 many CASSPRLAGAIFYEQYF
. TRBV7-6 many CASSPTGAGQFF
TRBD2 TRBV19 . CASTKSGTNTGELFF
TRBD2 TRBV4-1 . CASSQFAGVLTSYEQYF
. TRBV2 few CASTEGGNYGYTF
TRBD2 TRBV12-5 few CASGSGGSYNEQFF
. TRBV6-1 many CASSEALASVNEQFF
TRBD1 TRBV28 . CASRAGQGLRSITNYGYTF
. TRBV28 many CASREINEQFF
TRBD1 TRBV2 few CASRAQTGGQETQYF
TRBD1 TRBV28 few CASSWRDRPNSPLHF
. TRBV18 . CASSPTQGPTEAFF
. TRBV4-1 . CASSQGRSQPQHF
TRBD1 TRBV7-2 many CASSGQTGSNQPQHF
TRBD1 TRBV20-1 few CSARDVYRAGGSYEQYF
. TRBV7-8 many CASSHPITGNEANGYTF